This is a list of T cell receptor beta chains from one sample in a study of blood T cell repertoires in COVID-19. Clones were sequenced by immunoSEQ multiplex PCR, and TCRdb holds only the in-frame ones, with some missing. Of approximately 75,000 clones in the sample, less than 85% were seen once. The specimen was peripheral blood. The receptor source for this set is a woman of 80 years or more with acute or convalescent COVID-19. The CDR3 runs from the conserved cysteine through the conserved F or W.

cdr3_length v_call cdr3_aa
12 TRBV2 CASSPTGAGYTF
14 TRBV5-5 CASSLAAARGGYTF
15 TRBV5-1 CASSPSGGPNSPLHF
14 TRBV2 CASSINRPGHEQFF
14 TRBV29-1 CSVWSGHGTDTQYF
17 TRBV11-3 CASSLRDRGTSTDTQYF
17 TRBV3-1/TRBV3-2 CASSQGTGGAGSYEQYF
15 TRBV27 CASSQLRGVYYEQYF
15 TRBV14 CASSSWTDYNSPLHF
16 TRBV9 CASSGPSGKSTDTQYF
14 TRBV7-9 CASTPGGTRTEAFF
13 TRBV18 CASSPPVQETQYF
17 TRBV15 CATSRGSRDSRGYEQYF
15 TRBV6-5 CASRSGTSVTGELFF
14 TRBV6-5 CASRHRVSGNTIYF
16 TRBV19 CASKIGGGYPQETQYF
17 TRBV7-9 CASSLAAVQGRTGELFF
14 TRBV7-9 CASSKLRDRETQYF
16 TRBV7-9 CASRASTGQTTYEQYF
13 TRBV9 CASSVGPTGELFF
15 TRBV6-2/TRBV6-3 CASSYPGASGNTIYF
14 TRBV2 CASSEGSGYYGYTF
14 TRBV10-1 CASSGGARMDTQYF
15 TRBV11-3 CASSLEAQGNTEAFF
15 TRBV4-1 CASSQAAGGPYEQFF
14 TRBV10-3 CASSRGGNYNEQFF
16 TRBV7-8 CASSATEASSGNTIYF
16 TRBV5-1 CASSASGGRRIVEAFF
16 TRBV5-4 CASGQGEASNTGELFF
15 TRBV5-4 CASSLGQVIADTQYF
16 TRBV5-4 CASSGDTSGSFNEQFF
14 TRBV2 CASILQGAQGEQFF
15 TRBV7-9 CASSLEGAGQGELFF
13 TRBV4-2 CASSQSVREKLFF
14 TRBV19 CASSPSGQGAGYTF
14 TRBV3-1/TRBV3-2 CASSQDALNQPQHF
17 TRBV11-2 CASSLDQRTLNTGELFF
14 TRBV9 CASSETGVGSPLHF
15 TRBV4-1 CASSQVGGGNTEAFF
14 TRBV3-1/TRBV3-2 CASSRAGPGQPQHF
15 TRBV3-1/TRBV3-2 CASSQRGQGVHEQYF
13 TRBV9 CASTGGGTGELFF
16 TRBV9 CASSVGQGRGTGELFF
13 TRBV30 CAWNGGVGTEAFF
14 TRBV2 CASSEAGANQPQHF
15 TRBV5-8 CASSPGTGDGDEQFF
14 TRBV5-8 CASSLGQPYNEQFF
14 TRBV6-5 CASSYSQQGYEQYF
16 TRBV5-1 CASSSSGDWGNEKLFF
14 TRBV15 CATSRPGGVHEQFF
12 TRBV2 CASSEQGPEAFF
18 TRBV19 CASTLDHSFFSGANVLTF